This T cell receptor (beta chain) emerged from a study of blood T cell repertoires in COVID-19. The wider study: The United States, Italy and Spain supplied acute and convalescent COVID-19 samples. PBMCs, B-cell-depleted T cells, or T cells provided the cDNA or gDNA that made up the material.

Per the study methods: Estimates of nucleated cell counts were drawn from the amplification of reference gene primers. The assay was immunoSEQ multiplex PCR, and TCRdb's table has in-frame clones only and misses some. The D gene and trimming were derived from the DNA, and the V and J assignments and clone size from that table. The table records some 180,000 clones, around 79% of them present only once. V shed 3 bases and J shed 2 bases, with 14 bases lying between them. This CDR3 is built from 15 residues. From germline, CDR1 is SGHRS and CDR2 YFSETQ. The chain links TRBV5-1 to TRBJ2-5; D is perhaps TRBD1 (5 bases). Sequenced input: peripheral blood. This sequence originates from a man aged 45-65 years who had recovered from COVID-19. In nucleotides, the CDR3 is TGCGCCAGCAGCTCCAGAGTGGGGCCTCAAGAGACCCAGTACTTC. Its protein product is CASSSRVGPQETQYF.